Following are 10 T cell receptor beta chains from one sample sequenced in a study of blood T cell repertoires in COVID-19. The repertoire was sequenced with immunoSEQ multiplex PCR; TCRdb's copy has only in-frame clones and lacks some. The data contain 200,000 or so clones, over 80% of them singletons. Sequences were obtained from peripheral blood. These receptors were obtained from a man aged 25 to 40 with COVID-19, enrolled during active disease.

The rearrangement links TRBV7-9 to TRBJ2-5, with a possible D match to TRBD1 (6 bases). The V gene lost 2 bases and the J gene lost 5 bases, with 12 bases spanning the gap. The CDR3 is made up of 14 amino acids. Germline V gene data show CDR1 as SEHNR and CDR2 as FQNEAQ (reference sequence). DNA for the CDR3: TGTGCCAGCAGCTTAAGGGGGTTTGGGGAGACCCAGTACTTC. Encoded protein: CASSLRGFGETQYF.

V usage is TRBV4-1 and J usage is TRBJ2-1; possibly TRBD2 for D (6 bases). This CDR3 comprises 15 residues. Germline V lookup: CDR1 MGHRA, CDR2 YSYEKL. The V and J ends lost 3 bases and 0 bases respectively, with 9 bases between them. As DNA, the CDR3 is TGCGCCAGCAGCCAGGGACTGAGCTCCTACAATGAGCAGTTCTTC. This sequence encodes CASSQGLSSYNEQFF.

V usage is TRBV6-5 and J usage is TRBJ1-2; 8 nucleotides match TRBD1. The CDR3 is 14 residues long. The germline gives CDR1 MNHEY, CDR2 SVGAGI. Trimming removed 8 bases from V and 4 bases from J; junction bases left unmatched: 9. The CDR3 loop reads CASRVVTGAYGYTF. The CDR3 nucleotides read TGTGCCAGCCGGGTCGTGACAGGGGCCTATGGCTACACCTTC.

The chain combines TRBV5-4 with TRBJ1-4, with TRBD1 matching over 7 bases. V shed 4 bases, J shed 8 bases, and the junction held 14 bases outside the gene matches. This CDR3 comprises 16 residues. In germline, CDR1 is SGHNT, CDR2 YYREEE (reference sequence). The CDR3 here is CASSPTTTGAEEKLFF. CDR3 in DNA: TGTGCCAGCAGCCCGACTACTACAGGGGCGGAGGAAAAACTGTTTTTT.

The chain links TRBV30 to TRBJ1-1; a weak D match, TRBD1 (6 bases). There are 15 residues in the CDR3. Deletions cut 3 bases from V and 1 base from J, with 15 bases between. In germline, CDR1 is GTSNPN, CDR2 SVGIG (reference sequence). The CDR3 sequence is CAWSPGQGPNTEAFF. As DNA, the CDR3 is TGTGCCTGGAGCCCGGGGCAGGGGCCGAACACTGAAGCTTTCTTT.

In DNA form, the CDR3 reads TGCAGCGTTGGGCCTAGCGGGAGGATGGAGACCCAGTACTTC. This gives the protein CSVGPSGRMETQYF. The gene calls are TRBV29-1 and TRBJ2-5; 11 bases align to TRBD2. Germline lookup yields CDR1 SQVTM and CDR2 ANQGSEA. CDR3 length: 14 residues. Trimming removed 4 bases from V and 5 bases from J; junction bases left unmatched: 6.

The chain combines TRBV9 with TRBJ1-1, with D possibly being TRBD1 (6 bases). Trimming stripped 0 bases from V and 5 bases from J, with 11 bases between. Per the germline V gene, CDR1 is SGDLS and CDR2 is YYNGEE. The CDR3 is 14 amino acids. CDR3 bases: TGTGCCAGCAGCGTAGGGGGGCAGGGAACTGAAGCTTTCTTT. Its protein is CASSVGGQGTEAFF.

The chain is built from TRBV14 and TRBJ1-2, with no clear D. CDR3 length: 14 amino acids. CDR1 and CDR2 (germline): SGHDN, FVKESK. V gave up 0 bases and J gave up 4 bases, with 9 bases separating them. CDR3 protein: CASSQDWPGYGYTF. The CDR3 bases are TGTGCCAGCAGCCAAGACTGGCCAGGCTATGGCTACACCTTC.

This chain connects TRBV28 to TRBJ1-2, with D perhaps matching TRBD1 (5 bases). The length of the CDR3 is 15 residues. Germline CDR1 MDHEN, CDR2 SYDVKM. V gave up 2 bases and J gave up 8 bases, with 18 bases separating them. CDR3 sequence: CASSLTQGNVYGYTF. DNA of the CDR3: TGTGCCAGCAGTTTAACGCAGGGCAACGTCTACGGCTACACCTTC.

The chain recombines TRBV28 with TRBJ2-3; TRBD1 aligns across 11 bases. CDR3 size: 15 residues. Germline V gene lookup returns CDR1 MDHEN and CDR2 SYDVKM. J gave up 3 bases and V 2 bases, and 1 base lay outside the gene matches. CDR3 protein: CASSLGTGGTDTQYF. The CDR3 DNA reads TGTGCCAGCAGTTTAGGGACAGGGGGGACAGATACGCAGTATTTT.